This passage covers 18 T cell receptor beta chains from one sample sequenced in a study of cytomegalovirus exposure and HLA in healthy donors. The PCR made use of 60 Vbeta and 13 Jbeta primers. Clones were sequenced by immunoSEQ multiplex PCR, and TCRdb holds only the in-frame ones, with some missing. The data hold about 130,000 clones, with roughly 80% observed a single time. The sample consisted of PBMCs. Receptors originate from a man between 25 and 39 years old in good health and CMV-seronegative.

This chain connects TRBV7-9 to TRBJ2-5, with D possibly TRBD1 on 5 matching bases. Trimming pared 6 bases from V and 1 base from J, leaving 12 bases between. This CDR3 spans 14 amino acids. CDR1 is SEHNR, CDR2 FQNEAQ, per germline (reference sequence). This chain's CDR3 is CASSPLTVQETQYF. As DNA, the CDR3 is TGTGCCAGCAGTCCACTGACAGTCCAAGAGACCCAGTACTTC.

V gene TRBV29-1 combines with J gene TRBJ1-2; 8 bases fit TRBD1. V trimming: 3 bases; J trimming: 2 bases; junction bases outside the gene matches: 2. Germline CDR1 is SQVTM and CDR2 is ANQGSEA. The CDR3 contains 13 residues. The CDR3 region has the DNA TGCAGCGTTGATAGGACAGGGAACTATGGCTACACCTTC. Its translation: CSVDRTGNYGYTF.

This clone was seen just once. The rearrangement uses TRBV4-1 and TRBJ2-7; D gene uncertain. In germline, CDR1 is MGHRA, CDR2 YSYEKL. The CDR3 sequence is 12 residues long. Deletions cut 0 bases from V and 7 bases from J, with 7 bases between. Here the CDR3 reads CASSQDTGEQYF. DNA of the CDR3: TGCGCCAGCAGCCAAGATACCGGGGAGCAGTACTTC.

The rearrangement uses TRBV7-2 and TRBJ2-5, with TRBD2 identical over 9 bases. Germline CDR1 SGHTA, CDR2 FQGNSA. CDR3 length: 14 amino acids. V lost 1 base, J lost 4 bases, and 1 base stayed unmatched. The CDR3 here is CASSLGREGETQYF. CDR3 coding DNA: TGTGCCAGCAGCTTAGGGCGGGAGGGAGAGACCCAGTACTTC. The full variable domain, completed using reference TRBV7-2 and TRBJ2-5, is GAGVSQSPSNKVTEKGKDVELRCDPISGHTALYWYRQSLGQGLEFLIYFQGNSAPDKSGLPSDRFSAERTGGSVSTLTIQRTQQEDSAVYLCASSLGREGETQYFGPGTRLLVL.

This chain joins TRBV7-9 and TRBJ2-3, with a weak D call TRBD1 (7 bases). The CDR3 length is 15 residues. Trimming took off 6 bases at V and 2 bases at J, with 15 bases between the two ends. Germline values: CDR1 SEHNR, CDR2 FQNEAQ (reference sequence). CDR3 residues: CASRKDRDFTDTQYF. CDR3 bases: TGTGCCAGCAGAAAAGACAGGGACTTCACAGATACGCAGTATTTT.

The chain uses TRBV6-1 and TRBJ1-4; no clear D gene. V shed 6 bases and J shed 6 bases, with 17 bases lying between them. This CDR3 has 15 residues. Germline CDR1 is MNHNS and CDR2 is SASEGT. The chain's CDR3 is CASRTIQTYHEKLFF. For the CDR3, the DNA is TGTGCCAGCAGAACCATACAGACCTATCATGAAAAACTGTTTTTT.

The chain has TRBV19 and TRBJ2-1; 8 bases are a match to TRBD2. V shed 4 bases and J 8 bases; nucleotides not matched to a gene: 7. This CDR3 region has 14 residues. Germline V lookup: CDR1 LNHDA, CDR2 SQIVND (reference sequence). CDR3 DNA sequence: TGTGCCAGTAGTAGGGAGCGGGAGTTCGATGAGCAGTTCTTC. The encoded protein is CASSREREFDEQFF.

The V gene is TRBV28, the J gene TRBJ2-7, with 9 bases aligning to TRBD1. From germline, CDR1 is MDHEN and CDR2 SYDVKM. Trimming cost V 5 bases and J 4 bases; bases outside gene matches: 9. The CDR3 contains 15 residues. This chain's CDR3 is CASSSRQGVNYEQYF. The CDR3, as DNA: TGTGCCAGCAGTAGCCGACAGGGGGTGAATTACGAGCAGTACTTC.

This clone has only a few counts. V is TRBV12-5 and J is TRBJ1-1; TRBD1 aligns across 9 bases. Germline trimming cut 5 bases from V and 9 bases from J; bases unmatched to any gene: 7. Germline CDR1 and CDR2: LGHNT and FRNRAP. The CDR3 totals 13 residues. The CDR3 DNA is TGTGCTAGTGGTCCACCGGGACAGGGAAAAGCTTTCTTT. It encodes CASGPPGQGKAFF.

The chain joins TRBV18 to TRBJ1-2, with 10 bases aligning to TRBD1. V trimming: 5 bases; J trimming: 2 bases; junction bases outside the gene matches: 5. Germline assignment: CDR1 KGHSH and CDR2 LQKENI. The CDR3 spans 15 residues. The CDR3 DNA reads as TGTGCCAGCTCAGGGGACAGGGGATTAAACTATGGCTACACCTTC. Translated, it gives CASSGDRGLNYGYTF. The full variable domain, with the rest looked up from reference TRBV18 and TRBJ1-2, is NAGVMQNPRHLVRRRGQEARLRCSPMKGHSHVYWYRQLPEEGLKFMVYLQKENIIDESGMPKERFSAEFPKEGPSILRIQQVVRGDSAAYFCASSGDRGLNYGYTFGSGTRLTVV.

J is TRBJ2-1 and V is TRBV14; no clear D. This CDR3 comprises 14 residues. The germline V gene encodes CDR1 SGHDN and CDR2 FVKESK. V was shortened by 3 bases and J by 10 bases, with 16 bases between the two germline ends. CDR3 sequence: CASSQASYEREQFF. In DNA form, the CDR3 reads TGTGCCAGCAGCCAGGCTTCTTATGAGAGGGAGCAGTTCTTC.

The chain joins TRBV5-6 to TRBJ2-1; TRBD2 is a possible D gene (6 bases). This CDR3 has 17 residues. V lost 1 base to trimming and J lost 4 bases, with 18 bases between them. The V gene's germline CDR1 is SGHDT and CDR2 YYEEEE. The CDR3 spells CASSLRRLRDGYNEQFF. The CDR3 region has the DNA TGTGCCAGCAGCTTGAGGCGTTTGCGGGATGGATACAATGAGCAGTTCTTC.

The CDR3 loop reads CASSTTGRVNQPQHF. The CDR3 DNA is TGTGCCAGTAGTACGACAGGACGTGTCAATCAGCCCCAGCATTTT. This chain joins TRBV19 and TRBJ1-5; D is perhaps TRBD1 (6 bases). Trimming shortened V by 4 bases and J by 3 bases, and 13 bases separated the two germline ends. Germline CDR1 and CDR2: LNHDA and SQIVND (reference sequence). The CDR3 contains 15 residues.

The chain employs TRBV5-4 and TRBJ2-7; TRBD2 agrees at 9 bases. CDR3 length equals 14 residues. The V gene end was trimmed by 4 bases and the J gene end by 6 bases; junction bases not matched to a gene: 8. Germline V gene lookup returns CDR1 SGHNT and CDR2 YYREEE (reference sequence). CDR3 DNA: TGTGCCAGCAGCCTAGCGGGGTCCGGGTTCGAGCAGTACTTC. Its protein product is CASSLAGSGFEQYF.

V gene TRBV2 combines with J gene TRBJ1-2; 10 positions match TRBD1. The CDR3 runs to 15 residues. CDR1 is SNHLY and CDR2 is FYNNEI in the germline V gene. V shed 11 bases and J 0 bases; nucleotides not matched to a gene: 9. CDR3 region: CADRGQGPSNYGYTF. Written as DNA, the CDR3 is TGTGCCGACAGGGGGCAGGGGCCGTCTAACTATGGCTACACCTTC.

This clone showed up just once. V usage is TRBV19 and J usage is TRBJ1-5; D possibly corresponds to TRBD1 (6 bases). The V gene lost 7 bases and the J gene lost 9 bases, with 19 bases spanning the gap. Germline CDR1 reads LNHDA; CDR2 reads SQIVND (reference sequence). CDR3 length equals 14 residues. The CDR3 protein is CASNQGQGMGPQHF. DNA of the CDR3: TGTGCCAGTAATCAGGGGCAGGGGATGGGGCCCCAGCATTTT.

The V call is TRBV20-1, the J call TRBJ2-7, with D perhaps TRBD1 (5 bases). Germline CDR1 is DFQATT and CDR2 is SNEGSKA (reference sequence). This CDR3 has 11 amino acids. Between the trimmed V and J ends, which lost 5 bases and 5 bases, there was a span of 10 bases. The DNA of the CDR3 is TGCAGTGCTCTAAAAGGGGACGAGCAGTACTTC. The encoded protein is CSALKGDEQYF.

The chain is built from TRBV27 and TRBJ2-1; possible D gene TRBD2, 6 bases. The CDR3 contains 16 residues. Germline CDR1 MNHEY, CDR2 SMNVEV (reference sequence). The V gene lost 6 bases and the J gene lost 6 bases, with 21 bases spanning the gap. The CDR3 sequence is CASSLISWEAPNEQFF. CDR3 nucleotide sequence: TGTGCCAGCAGCCTTATATCGTGGGAGGCCCCCAATGAGCAGTTCTTC.